This T cell receptor (beta chain) emerged from a study of blood T cell repertoires in COVID-19. On the study more broadly: Researchers got acute and convalescent COVID-19 samples from the United States, Italy and Spain. T cells, B-cell-depleted T cells, or PBMCs provided the cDNA or gDNA that served as material.

In germline, CDR1 is SGDLS, CDR2 YYNGEE. This CDR3 has 15 amino acids. The V end was cut by 3 bases, the J end by 6 bases, with 18 bases between. Original analysis: Amplification of reference gene primers provided the estimated nucleated cell counts. Using immunoSEQ multiplex PCR, the repertoire was profiled, and TCRdb retains in-frame clones only, with some absent. V and J calls plus clone size are reproduced from that table; the DNA served to infer D and trimming. The sample has 150,000 to 200,000 clones, about 81% seen once. The sequenced sample was peripheral blood. This sequence originates from a human donor in a cohort sampled during active COVID-19. J is TRBJ1-1 and V is TRBV9, with D perhaps matching TRBD1 (6 bases). DNA for the CDR3: TGTGCCAGCAGCGACCCGCCAGGCGGGGGCCCTGAAGCTTTCTTT. It codes for CASSDPPGGGPEAFF.